A selection of T cell receptor beta chains follows, all from one sample in a study of T cells after yellow fever vaccination. TCRdb passed the 5' RACE reads through MiXCR, listing each CDR3 protein once. The data contain fewer than 350,000 distinct CDR3 sequences, roughly 8.7% of them singletons. The sequencing used PBMCs, collected on the day of the first yellow fever vaccination. The receptors derive from a man in his late teens or twenties who received the YFV17D yellow fever vaccine. CDR3s include the opening cysteine and the closing phenylalanine or tryptophan. Fields, in order: V gene, D gene, clone size, CDR3 protein. The D gene is left open where the match is weak. Clone size, where shown, is once, few, many, or a class for clones that have expanded.

V: TRBV5-1
D: .
size: few
CDR3: CASSLDSDWEKLFF

V: TRBV4-1
D: .
size: few
CDR3: CASSQDSIRTDTQYF

V: TRBV15
D: .
size: many
CDR3: CATSRDQSPFNYGYTF

V: TRBV2
D: TRBD2
size: .
CDR3: CTCSLGPSGSTKETQYF

V: TRBV18
D: .
size: few
CDR3: CASSPLGVTEAFF

V: TRBV7-2
D: .
size: few
CDR3: CASSLAGGGYNSPLHF

V: TRBV5-1
D: TRBD1
size: .
CDR3: CASRRAGTAATNEKLFF

V: TRBV5-8
D: .
size: .
CDR3: CASSLGIFSGELFF

V: TRBV11-2
D: .
size: many
CDR3: CASSFGTDNEQFF

V: TRBV7-2
D: .
size: .
CDR3: CASSRLWGRTNSPLHF

V: TRBV27
D: TRBD1
size: .
CDR3: CASSPTQGSEQYF

V: TRBV10-3
D: .
size: few
CDR3: CAISESRTEAFF

V: TRBV30
D: .
size: .
CDR3: CAWEVVGARGYTF

V: TRBV5-1
D: .
size: many
CDR3: CASGRGNTEAFF

V: TRBV18
D: .
size: .
CDR3: CAGQGGTGYEQYF

V: TRBV5-1
D: .
size: .
CDR3: CASSFGGGNTGELFF

V: TRBV6-2/TRBV6-3
D: .
size: many
CDR3: CASSTQQGWDQPQHF

V: TRBV11-1
D: .
size: few
CDR3: CASIPRSGYSSGANVLTF

V: TRBV20-1
D: TRBD1
size: few
CDR3: CSARDYRGTEKLFF

V: TRBV28
D: .
size: .
CDR3: CAIRSSGANVLTF

V: TRBV5-6
D: .
size: many
CDR3: CASSLDRKGTQYF

V: TRBV4-1
D: TRBD1
size: few
CDR3: CASSQEPRDRGGYTF

V: TRBV5-1
D: TRBD1
size: many
CDR3: CASSRGQDSYEQYF

V: TRBV18
D: TRBD1
size: .
CDR3: CASSPQGVDYGYTF

V: TRBV20-1
D: .
size: .
CDR3: CSAREGGGAGTQYF

V: TRBV5-1
D: .
size: many
CDR3: CASSPGRAARLVQETQYF

V: TRBV4-3
D: .
size: .
CDR3: CASSQDHASLNYGYTF

V: TRBV5-6
D: .
size: few
CDR3: CASSSPGLGTEAFF

V: TRBV5-1
D: .
size: .
CDR3: CASSLEDGGTDTQYF

V: TRBV24-1
D: .
size: many
CDR3: CATSVGRQPQHF

V: TRBV9
D: .
size: few
CDR3: CASSVAGKNYGYTF

V: TRBV7-6
D: .
size: .
CDR3: CASSALKDGTSTDTQYF

V: TRBV5-1
D: .
size: .
CDR3: CASLVQPGAQETQYF

V: TRBV4-3
D: .
size: .
CDR3: CASSHTIGDQPQHF

V: TRBV7-2
D: TRBD2
size: few
CDR3: CASSLRAGGTHTDTQYF

V: TRBV7-9
D: .
size: few
CDR3: CASSRRGELFF

V: TRBV12-3/TRBV12-4
D: TRBD1
size: few
CDR3: CASSWTGYEQFF

V: TRBV5-5
D: .
size: .
CDR3: CASSLSQGLNYGYTF

V: TRBV12-3/TRBV12-4
D: .
size: many
CDR3: CASSPGSYNEQFF

V: TRBV10-2
D: .
size: few
CDR3: CATGEGMNTEAFF

V: TRBV5-1
D: .
size: few
CDR3: CASSFLRGGDTEAFF

V: TRBV5-1
D: TRBD1
size: many
CDR3: CASSLETGRETQYF

V: TRBV2
D: .
size: .
CDR3: CASSDWDMLPF

V: TRBV6-5
D: .
size: .
CDR3: CASSLYRAWYGYTF

V: TRBV29-1
D: .
size: .
CDR3: CRSLAPTGELFF

V: TRBV6-1
D: TRBD2
size: few
CDR3: CASSEVAGGPPGPYNEQFF

V: TRBV18
D: .
size: few
CDR3: CASSLHPVGTDTQYF